This T cell receptor beta chain was documented in a study of graft-versus-host responses after intestinal transplantation. Study information: Following induction with anti-thymocyte globulin, all recipients were given tacrolimus and steroids for approximately three years.

This clone was recorded many times. Its target is unknown. V lost 3 bases and J 6 bases, leaving 6 bases between the germline ends. Germline-derived CDR1 and CDR2 are SEHNR and FQNEAQ (reference sequence). This CDR3 spans 11 amino acids. Measured with immunoSEQ multiplex PCR; TCRdb has only the in-frame clones, and not every one. The sample shows roughly 120,000 clones, roughly 95% of them seen only once. Study-wide points: Ileal or blood samples showed some GvH clones first, and such clones were also found in recipient marrow.

Sequenced here: unstimulated CD8+ T cells sorted from spleen or lymph node cells, sampled before intestinal transplant. The sequence was obtained from a human donor who received an intestinal transplant. This chain links TRBV7-9 with TRBJ2-7; no definite D call. This chain's CDR3 is CASSFGPEQYF. In nucleotides, the CDR3 is TGTGCCAGCAGCTTCGGACCCGAGCAGTACTTC.